The 29 T cell receptor beta chains listed next were all sequenced from one sample in a study of monozygotic twins with inflammatory bowel disease (dated by TCRdb to between 2018 and 2021). Library prep was done by 5' RACE. Sequencing was carried out with an Illumina HiSeq 2500. Reprocessed by TCRdb, the reads give a single entry per CDR3 protein sequence, without DNA. The data table for this sample lists about 160,000 distinct CDR3 sequences. Roughly 3% of the sample is held by the ten biggest clonotypes. Sequenced material: blood. Receptors originate from a human donor with ulcerative colitis or Crohn's disease, or a healthy co-twin of an affected twin (not recorded which).

The chain has TRBV19 and TRBJ1-4; TCRdb indicates TRBD1, and absent DNA this call remains unverified. CDR1 is LNHDA and CDR2 is SQIVND in the germline V gene (reference sequence). The CDR3 runs 15 residues. The CDR3 sequence: CASSTSSGHGEKLFF.

The CDR3 sequence: CSAPGLVDEQFF. The chain employs TRBV20-1 and TRBJ2-1; TCRdb names TRBD2, which stays unverified in the absence of DNA. The germline V gene encodes CDR1 DFQATT and CDR2 SNEGSKA (reference sequence). The CDR3 spans 12 residues.

The V and J genes are TRBV6-2 or TRBV6-3 and TRBJ2-6; lacking DNA, the TRBD1 call made by TCRdb goes unchecked. This CDR3 region has 18 residues. Germline CDR1 is MNHEY and CDR2 is SVGEGT. The CDR3 is CASSYSGREGAGANVLTF.

The chain combines TRBV28 with TRBJ2-1; TCRdb picks TRBD2, but there is no DNA to check that call. Germline CDR1 and CDR2: MDHEN and SYDVKM. This CDR3 region has 15 residues. The CDR3 loop is CASSALAGGTDEQFF. Full variable domain (outside the CDR3, taken from reference TRBV28 and TRBJ2-1): DVKVTQSSRYLVKRTGEKVFLECVQDMDHENMFWYRQDPGLGLRLIYFSYDVKMKEKGDIPEGYSVSREKKERFSLILESASTNQTSMYLCASSALAGGTDEQFFGPGTRLTVL.

The J gene is TRBJ2-7, the V gene TRBV3-1; TCRdb proposes TRBD1, but this gene call is untestable without DNA. This CDR3 contains 17 residues. Germline values: CDR1 LGHDT, CDR2 YNNKEL (reference sequence). CDR3 protein: CASSQDPTGTGLYEQYF.

The V and J genes are TRBV5-1 and TRBJ2-7; TCRdb designates TRBD1, a call that cannot be tested without DNA. CDR1 and CDR2 from the germline V gene are SGHRS and YFSETQ. This CDR3 has 16 amino acids. CDR3 sequence reads: CASRVRGQGGTNEQYF.

The V and J genes are TRBV18 and TRBJ2-7; as DNA is missing, the TRBD1 call by TCRdb cannot be tested. Germline CDR1 and CDR2: KGHSH and LQKENI. This CDR3 is 17 amino acids long. The CDR3 sequence is CASSPGVGKSTGDEQYF.

The chain links TRBV7-8 to TRBJ2-1; the D call of TRBD2 rests on TCRdb alone, since no DNA is present to check it. Germline V gives CDR1 SGHVS, CDR2 FQNEAQ. This CDR3 has 17 residues. The CDR3 loop is CASSLARLADSYNEQFF.

CDR3 in amino acids: CSVGETGIGTEAFF. V gene TRBV29-1 combines with J gene TRBJ1-1; TCRdb reports TRBD1, a call that lacks DNA to check it against. Looked up from germline, CDR1 is SQVTM and CDR2 is ANQGSEA. This CDR3 region has 14 residues.

This chain links TRBV4-3 with TRBJ2-1. The CDR3 is 18 amino acids. Germline V gene sequence: CDR1 LGHNA, CDR2 YSLEER. The CDR3 protein is CASSQDKKARYSYNEQFF.

This sequence joins TRBV7-9 and TRBJ2-7; TCRdb indicates TRBD2, and absent DNA this call remains unverified. The germline CDR1 and CDR2 sequences are SEHNR and FQNEAQ (reference sequence). The CDR3 runs 14 residues. The CDR3 protein is CASGLAGGSYEQYF.

The genes are TRBV3-1 and TRBJ2-3; TCRdb outputs TRBD2, but without DNA this stays unchecked. The CDR3 has 14 amino acids. Germline V gene sequence: CDR1 LGHDT, CDR2 YNNKEL (reference sequence). The CDR3 reads CASSLSAGEDTQYF.

The chain employs TRBV11-2 and TRBJ1-6. CDR1 is SGHAT and CDR2 is FQNNGV in the germline V gene. The CDR3 length is 14 residues. The CDR3 sequence: CASSLAQHFTPLHF.

The chain is built from TRBV15 and TRBJ2-1; TCRdb's D call, TRBD1, is unchecked because there is no DNA. Germline assignment: CDR1 LNHNV and CDR2 YYDKDF (reference sequence). The CDR3 runs to 15 residues. CDR3 in amino acids: CATSRDPGVHNEQFF.

The V and J genes are TRBV2 and TRBJ2-4; TCRdb selects TRBD1, and the lack of DNA leaves this call unchecked. The germline CDR1 and CDR2 sequences are SNHLY and FYNNEI. The CDR3 sequence is 15 residues long. The CDR3 reads CASSDRENTKNIQYF.

This chain uses TRBV9 with TRBJ2-7; with no DNA, the TCRdb D assignment of TRBD1 cannot be verified. Germline V CDR1 and CDR2: SGDLS, YYNGEE. The CDR3 loop spans 14 amino acids. Here the CDR3 reads CASSEGQGYYEQYF.

The chain has TRBV12-3 or TRBV12-4 and TRBJ2-1; TCRdb picks TRBD2, but there is no DNA to check that call. The CDR3 contains 15 residues. This CDR3 reads CASSTGLAGANEQFF.

The chain joins TRBV7-3 to TRBJ2-1; TCRdb picks TRBD1, but there is no DNA to check that call. This CDR3 is built from 15 residues. Per germline, CDR1 SGHTA and CDR2 FQGTGA. The CDR3 reads CASSLYGQGGNEQFF.

The chain links TRBV28 to TRBJ2-3; TCRdb indicates TRBD1, and absent DNA this call remains unverified. Germline CDR1 MDHEN, CDR2 SYDVKM. The CDR3 is 17 amino acids. CDR3 amino acids: CASRPPPLTGDRNTQYF.

The CDR3 is CASHKDRYTEAFF. This chain links TRBV11-2 with TRBJ1-1; TCRdb's assignment of TRBD1 cannot be checked, as there is no DNA. This CDR3 has 13 amino acids. Germline CDR1 and CDR2: SGHAT and FQNNGV.

The gene calls are TRBV6-2 or TRBV6-3 and TRBJ2-1; the TCRdb D gene call, TRBD2, has no DNA to confirm it. Germline-derived CDR1 and CDR2 are MNHEY and SVGEGT. The CDR3 has 13 residues. The CDR3 protein is CASTVGLYNEQFF.

The V call is TRBV5-1, the J call TRBJ2-1; the D gene TCRdb calls, TRBD1, cannot be checked with no DNA. This CDR3 region has 16 residues. CDR1 and CDR2 from the germline V gene are SGHRS and YFSETQ. CDR3 protein: CASSLTGQGLFNEQFF.

The chain couples TRBV5-6 to TRBJ2-2. This CDR3 is built from 12 residues. Germline loops: CDR1 SGHDT, CDR2 YYEEEE. The CDR3 is CASSLGLGELFF.

The V and J genes are TRBV20-1 and TRBJ2-2; TCRdb's assignment of TRBD2 cannot be checked, as there is no DNA. This CDR3 spans 15 amino acids. Germline CDR1 DFQATT, CDR2 SNEGSKA (reference sequence). This CDR3 reads CSASIAGGYTGELFF.

V is TRBV5-1 and J is TRBJ2-5; with no DNA, the TCRdb D assignment of TRBD1 cannot be verified. The CDR3 is 16 residues long. CDR1 SGHRS and CDR2 YFSETQ come from the germline V gene. CDR3 residues: CASSPLPIQGAETQYF.

This chain joins TRBV29-1 and TRBJ2-1; checking the TCRdb D call of TRBD1 is not possible without DNA. Germline-derived CDR1 and CDR2 are SQVTM and ANQGSEA. The CDR3 length is 13 residues. The CDR3 loop reads CSVARASYNEQFF.

The chain links TRBV7-3 to TRBJ2-2; TCRdb's D call, TRBD2, is unchecked because there is no DNA. The CDR3 covers 17 residues. Germline-derived CDR1 and CDR2 are SGHTA and FQGTGA. This chain's CDR3 is CASSRPGAGGPDGELFF. The full variable domain, its missing parts supplied by reference TRBV7-3 and TRBJ2-2, is GAGVSQTPSNKVTEKGKYVELRCDPISGHTALYWYRQSLGQGPEFLIYFQGTGAADDSGLPNDRFFAVRPEGSVSTLKIQRTERGDSAVYLCASSRPGAGGPDGELFFGEGSRLTVL.

CDR3 in amino acids: CAISKVIGQPQHF. The V and J genes are TRBV12-3 or TRBV12-4 and TRBJ1-5. The CDR3 has 13 residues.

The gene calls are TRBV29-1 and TRBJ2-6; TCRdb calls TRBD1, which cannot be checked without DNA. This CDR3 comprises 17 residues. The germline V gene encodes CDR1 SQVTM and CDR2 ANQGSEA. The CDR3 here is CSVGPATPSSGANVLTF.